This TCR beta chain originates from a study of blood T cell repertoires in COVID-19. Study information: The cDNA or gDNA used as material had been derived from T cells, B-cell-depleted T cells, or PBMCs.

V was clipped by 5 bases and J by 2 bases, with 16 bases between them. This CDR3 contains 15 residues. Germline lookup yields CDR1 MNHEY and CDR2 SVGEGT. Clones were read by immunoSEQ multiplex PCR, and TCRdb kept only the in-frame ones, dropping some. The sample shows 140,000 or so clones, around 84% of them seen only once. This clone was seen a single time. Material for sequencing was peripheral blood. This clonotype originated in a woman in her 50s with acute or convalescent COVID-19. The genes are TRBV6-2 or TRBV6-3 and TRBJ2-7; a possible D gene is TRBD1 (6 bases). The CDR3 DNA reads TGTGCCAGCAGTCCCTACAGGGAATACCCCTACGAGCAGTACTTC. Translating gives CASSPYREYPYEQYF.